These T cell receptor beta chains were read from a single sample in a study of cytomegalovirus exposure and HLA in healthy donors. Only in-frame clones appear in the TCRdb table, and some are missing; sequencing was by immunoSEQ multiplex PCR. The sample lists 90,000 to 150,000 clones; over 60% were seen once. Sequencing used PBMCs. These receptors were taken from a man younger than 30 in good health and CMV-seropositive. Each CDR3 is given with its conserved first and last residue. The D gene is left open where the match is weak. Size tells how often a clone was seen (once, few, many) or the class of an expanded clone, and some rows leave it out.

abundance,d_gene,v_gene,j_gene,CDR3aa,CDR3nt
.,TRBD2,TRBV7-3,TRBJ2-1,CASSSLAGGLYNEQFF,TGTGCCAGCAGCTCGCTAGCGGGAGGTTTGTACAATGAGCAGTTCTTC
.,TRBD2,TRBV28,TRBJ2-2,CASSPYSGVLGGELFF,TGTGCCAGCAGTCCCTATAGCGGGGTACTTGGCGGGGAGCTGTTTTTT
few,.,TRBV5-1,TRBJ1-1,CASSFRKGRDTEAFF,TGCGCCAGCAGCTTTCGAAAGGGGAGGGACACTGAAGCTTTCTTT
.,.,TRBV11-2,TRBJ1-2,CASSSGQGKRGDGYTF,TGTGCCAGCAGCTCAGGGCAGGGAAAAAGAGGTGATGGCTACACCTTC
.,TRBD2,TRBV7-3,TRBJ2-2,CASSLVGQREGAGELFF,TGTGCCAGCAGCTTAGTCGGGCAGCGGGAGGGGGCCGGGGAGCTGTTTTTT
once,TRBD1,TRBV28,TRBJ2-7,CASSLTGSKEQYF,TGTGCCAGCAGCCTGACAGGGAGTAAGGAGCAGTACTTC
.,TRBD2,TRBV9,TRBJ2-1,CASSVEPAGAYNEQFF,TGTGCCAGCAGCGTAGAACCAGCGGGAGCCTACAATGAGCAGTTCTTC
.,TRBD1,TRBV6-5,TRBJ1-4,CASRETGGNEKLFF,TGTGCCAGCAGAGAGACAGGGGGAAATGAAAAACTGTTTTTT
.,.,TRBV12-2,TRBJ1-4,CASRLAFTGTKEKLFF,TGTGCAAGTCGCTTAGCTTTTACCGGGACAAAAGAAAAACTGTTTTTT
.,TRBD2,TRBV9,TRBJ2-3,CASSVELYGGTKNTDTQYF,TGTGCCAGCAGCGTAGAGTTGTACGGGGGGACCAAAAACACAGATACGCAGTATTTT
.,TRBD1,TRBV28,TRBJ1-4,CASSSGTDHNEKLFF,TGTGCCAGCAGTTCCGGGACAGACCATAATGAAAAACTGTTTTTT
.,TRBD2,TRBV5-1,TRBJ2-1,CASSLAGSGSYEQFF,TGCGCCAGCAGCTTGGCCGGTAGCGGGAGCTATGAGCAGTTCTTC
few,.,TRBV7-8,TRBJ1-3,CASSLAIRGSSGNTIYF,TGTGCCAGCAGCTTAGCCATAAGGGGTAGCTCTGGAAACACCATATATTTT
.,.,TRBV11-2,TRBJ2-1,CASSLTSGVYNEQFF,TGTGCCAGCAGCTTAACGTCAGGGGTCTACAATGAGCAGTTCTTC
.,TRBD2,TRBV19,TRBJ2-7,CASSSLLAGVADEQYF,TGTGCCAGTAGCTCACTACTAGCGGGGGTAGCCGACGAGCAGTACTTC
once,TRBD1,TRBV13,TRBJ2-6,CASSRGTGFNGLTF,TGTGCCAGCAGCCGGGGGACAGGGTTTAACGGCCTGACTTTC
.,TRBD2,TRBV12-5,TRBJ2-7,CASGLVLRGLAGKSSYEQYF,TGTGCTAGTGGTTTGGTACTGAGAGGACTAGCGGGGAAGAGCTCCTACGAGCAGTACTTC
.,.,TRBV5-4,TRBJ2-2,CASSVTNPGELFF,TGTGCCAGCAGCGTGACTAACCCGGGGGAGCTGTTTTTT
once,.,TRBV6-1,TRBJ2-1,CASGIEGGLNEQFF,TGTGCCAGCGGAATCGAGGGAGGTTTGAATGAGCAGTTCTTC
.,.,TRBV6-1,TRBJ1-1,CASSEWPRGTEAFF,TGTGCCAGCAGTGAGTGGCCCAGAGGAACTGAAGCTTTCTTT
once,TRBD1,TRBV4-1,TRBJ1-2,CASSPGQGARYGYTF,TGTGCCAGCAGCCCTGGACAGGGGGCAAGGTATGGCTACACCTTC
few,.,TRBV6-5,TRBJ1-1,CASSYSGTTNTEAFF,TGTGCCAGCAGTTACTCGGGGACAACGAACACTGAAGCTTTCTTT
.,TRBD2,TRBV7-9,TRBJ2-5,CASSSWAGGVKETQYF,TGTGCCAGCAGCTCCTGGGCGGGAGGCGTAAAAGAGACCCAGTACTTC
.,TRBD2,TRBV4-1,TRBJ2-2,CASSLSGRVNTGELFF,TGCGCCAGCAGCTTAAGCGGGAGGGTTAACACCGGGGAGCTGTTTTTT
few,.,TRBV20-1,TRBJ2-1,CSARAGNEQFF,TGCAGTGCTAGAGCGGGCAATGAGCAGTTCTTC
.,TRBD1,TRBV7-8,TRBJ2-7,CASSPSRDRPYEQYF,TGTGCCAGCAGCCCGAGCCGGGACAGACCCTACGAGCAGTACTTC
.,.,TRBV7-9,TRBJ2-4,CASSLVRGAKNIQYF,TGTGCCAGCAGCTTAGTCCGGGGAGCCAAAAACATTCAGTACTTC
few,.,TRBV28,TRBJ2-3,CASSLSGDRDTQYF,TGTGCCAGCAGTTTATCCGGAGATAGGGATACGCAGTATTTT
.,TRBD1,TRBV10-3,TRBJ1-4,CAISDPGQINEKLFF,TGTGCCATCAGTGACCCGGGACAGATTAATGAAAAACTGTTTTTT
few,.,TRBV21-1,TRBJ2-5,CASSKGTVQETQYF,TGTGCCAGCAGCAAGGGGACAGTCCAAGAGACCCAGTACTTC
.,TRBD1,TRBV5-6,TRBJ2-7,CASSKGTGYDEQYF,TGTGCCAGCAGTAAGGGGACAGGGTATGACGAGCAGTACTTC
few,.,TRBV28,TRBJ1-1,CASSLGQNTEAFF,TGTGCCAGCAGTTTGGGACAGAACACTGAAGCTTTCTTT
.,TRBD2,TRBV2,TRBJ2-2,CASSQLAGGPGGELFF,TGTGCCAGCAGCCAACTAGCGGGGGGGCCCGGCGGGGAGCTGTTTTTT
.,.,TRBV15,TRBJ1-2,CATSSEGAALYGYTF,TGTGCCACCAGCTCTGAGGGAGCAGCCCTCTATGGCTACACCTTC
.,TRBD1,TRBV5-1,TRBJ1-6,CASKPDRAVDNSPLHF,TGCGCCAGCAAACCGGACAGGGCGGTTGATAATTCACCCCTCCACTTT
.,.,TRBV12-5,TRBJ1-5,CASGELGRDQPQHF,TGTGCTAGTGGGGAGCTAGGGAGGGATCAGCCCCAGCATTTT
.,TRBD2,TRBV5-1,TRBJ2-7,CASSGSGSGEQYF,TGCGCCAGCAGCGGAAGCGGGAGTGGCGAGCAGTACTTC
.,TRBD1,TRBV5-4,TRBJ1-4,CASSAGTGGRATNEKLFF,TGTGCCAGCAGCGCCGGGACAGGGGGGCGAGCAACTAATGAAAAACTGTTTTTT
.,TRBD1,TRBV6-5,TRBJ2-7,CASRQGIFEQYF,TGTGCCAGCAGACAGGGGATATTCGAGCAGTACTTC
.,TRBD1,TRBV10-3,TRBJ1-6,CAISEGSRGPSPLHF,TGTGCCATCAGTGAGGGGAGCAGGGGGCCTTCACCCCTCCACTTT
.,.,TRBV5-1,TRBJ1-2,CASSLSHLGANYGYTF,TGCGCCAGCAGCTTAAGTCACCTCGGGGCTAACTATGGCTACACCTTC
few,TRBD2,TRBV10-3,TRBJ2-3,CAISEPGLAVTDTQYF,TGTGCCATCAGTGAGCCGGGACTAGCGGTCACAGATACGCAGTATTTT
.,.,TRBV19,TRBJ2-3,CASSGDLRDTQYF,TGTGCCAGTAGTGGAGACCTACGAGATACGCAGTATTTT
.,TRBD1,TRBV5-1,TRBJ2-1,CASSFISGGDEQFF,TGCGCCAGCAGCTTTATTTCAGGGGGCGATGAGCAGTTCTTC
.,.,TRBV6-5,TRBJ1-2,CASKNKGLAYGYTF,TGTGCCAGCAAAAATAAGGGGCTGGCCTATGGCTACACCTTC
.,.,TRBV6-1,TRBJ2-7,CASSEKEVRFRVGQYF,TGTGCCAGCAGTGAAAAGGAGGTCCGCTTCCGAGTAGGGCAGTACTTC
.,.,TRBV4-1,TRBJ1-6,CASSLGGDSPLHF,TGCGCCAGCAGCCTCGGGGGGGATTCACCCCTCCACTTT